A single sample is the source of the 17 T cell receptor beta chains below, sequenced in a study of identical twins. TCRdb processed the 5' RACE reads anew with MiXCR; each CDR3 protein has one entry. The sample lists around 510,000 distinct CDR3 sequences; roughly an eighth were seen once. The same specimen was also included in a second study, on yellow fever vaccine responses in identical twins.

The sequencing sample was made of CD4+ T cells sorted from blood. These receptors all stem from a young woman in good health.

Many counts were recorded for this clonotype. The V gene is TRBV6-2 or TRBV6-3, the J gene TRBJ2-7; 7 bases agree with TRBD1. The CDR3 consists of 15 residues. Germline-derived CDR1 and CDR2 are MNHEY and SVGEGT. Trimming cost V 1 base and J 3 bases; bases outside gene matches: 6. In DNA form, the CDR3 reads TGTGCCAGCAGTTACTTCGGGACAGATAACTACGAGCAGTACTTC. Its protein product is CASSYFGTDNYEQYF.

This chain links TRBV20-1 with TRBJ2-4, with D unclear. The CDR3 is made up of 15 amino acids. V shed 1 base and J shed 0 bases, with 10 bases lying between them. In germline, CDR1 is DFQATT, CDR2 SNEGSKA (reference sequence). The CDR3 nucleotides read TGCAGTGCTAGAGTTTGGGTCCTAGCCAAAAACATTCAGTACTTC. Protein product: CSARVWVLAKNIQYF.

In its sample, this clonotype was seen a few times. The chain uses TRBV20-1 and TRBJ2-3; D is ambiguous. Germline V lookup: CDR1 DFQATT, CDR2 SNEGSKA (reference sequence). CDR3 size: 16 residues. The ends were cut back, 4 bases at V and 0 bases at J, with 17 bases in the middle. The CDR3 loop is CSAILTGTSSTDTQYF. As DNA, the CDR3 is TGCAGTGCTATCCTAACCGGAACCAGTAGCACAGATACGCAGTATTTT.

V usage is TRBV4-3 and J usage is TRBJ2-3; 16 bases agree with TRBD2. The V gene end was trimmed by 1 base and the J gene end by 6 bases; junction bases not matched to a gene: 7. The CDR3 spans 18 residues. Germline V CDR1 and CDR2: LGHNA, YSLEER. CDR3 coding DNA: TGCGCCAGCAGCCAAGGCTTACCGGGACTAGCGGGAGGGGATACGCAGTATTTT. This sequence encodes CASSQGLPGLAGGDTQYF.

The gene calls are TRBV4-3 and TRBJ2-3, with no clear D. There are 14 residues in the CDR3. Trimming removed 1 base at V and 1 base at J, with 6 bases between. Germline-derived CDR1 and CDR2 are LGHNA and YSLEER. The CDR3 loop is CASSQGYGTDTQYF. For the CDR3, the DNA is TGCGCCAGCAGCCAAGGCTACGGCACAGATACGCAGTATTTT.

This clonotype has only a few counts. The DNA for the CDR3 is TGTGCCAGCAGCGCGGGGACCGCGAAGAACGAGCAGTACTTC. This gives the protein CASSAGTAKNEQYF. This rearrangement joins TRBV9 to TRBJ2-7, with D perhaps matching TRBD1 or TRBD2 (5 bases each). This CDR3 region has 14 residues. V dropped 3 bases and J dropped 5 bases, with 15 bases sitting between them. Germline V lookup: CDR1 SGDLS, CDR2 YYNGEE.

This clonotype appeared a few times. The rearrangement uses TRBV9 and TRBJ2-1, with a possible D match to TRBD2 (6 bases). CDR3 length equals 16 residues. Germline values: CDR1 SGDLS, CDR2 YYNGEE. V lost 4 bases and J 4 bases, leaving 18 bases between the germline ends. The CDR3 loop reads CASSIKPSDLYNEQFF. DNA of the CDR3: TGTGCCAGCAGCATCAAACCTAGCGACCTTTACAATGAGCAGTTCTTC.

This clonotype was found many times. The CDR3, as DNA: TGTGCCAGCAGCTTAGGCCCAGACCTAGCCAAAAACATTCAGTACTTC. Amino acid sequence: CASSLGPDLAKNIQYF. This rearrangement joins TRBV7-2 to TRBJ2-4, with D unresolved. The germline gives CDR1 SGHTA, CDR2 FQGNSA. CDR3 length: 16 amino acids. Between the trimmed V and J ends, which lost 1 base and 0 bases, there was a span of 10 bases.

The CDR3 DNA reads as TGTGCCAGCAGCCAAAGAGGACTAGCGGGGCGGGGCGAGCAGTACTTC. Protein sequence: CASSQRGLAGRGEQYF. The rearrangement uses TRBV3-1 and TRBJ2-7; TRBD2 agrees at 12 bases. With V trimmed by 2 bases and J by 6 bases, 8 bases remained unmatched. CDR1 and CDR2 (germline): LGHDT, YNNKEL (reference sequence). This CDR3 spans 16 amino acids.

This sequence joins TRBV28 and TRBJ2-3, with 8 bases lining up with TRBD2. Per germline, CDR1 MDHEN and CDR2 SYDVKM. The CDR3 extends over 14 amino acids. Trimming cost V 5 bases and J 2 bases; bases outside gene matches: 3. CDR3 loop: CASSEAGATDTQYF. The CDR3 DNA follows: TGTGCCAGCAGTGAAGCGGGAGCCACAGATACGCAGTATTTT.

This clonotype came up a few times. The chain links TRBV15 to TRBJ2-5; perhaps TRBD2 as D (6 bases). This CDR3 comprises 16 residues. Trimming left V 6 bases short and J 3 bases short, with 20 bases between. CDR1 is LNHNV and CDR2 is YYDKDF in the germline V gene (reference sequence). This CDR3 is CATSFGARGGKETQYF. The CDR3, as DNA: TGTGCCACCAGTTTTGGTGCCCGTGGGGGGAAAGAGACCCAGTACTTC.

This clonotype appeared a few times. The chain employs TRBV7-9 and TRBJ2-5; unclear D gene. V was clipped by 3 bases and J by 2 bases, with 7 bases between them. Per germline, CDR1 SEHNR and CDR2 FQNEAQ (reference sequence). This CDR3 spans 13 amino acids. The CDR3 region is CASSFDWQETQYF. In DNA form, the CDR3 reads TGTGCCAGCAGCTTCGACTGGCAAGAGACCCAGTACTTC. Filled out from reference TRBV7-9 and TRBJ2-5, the complete variable domain reads DTGVSQNPRHKITKRGQNVTFRCDPISEHNRLYWYRQTLGQGPEFLTYFQNEAQLEKSRLLSDRFSAERPKGSFSTLEIQRTEQGDSAMYLCASSFDWQETQYFGPGTRLLVL.

This chain uses TRBV29-1 with TRBJ1-1; no clear D. From germline, CDR1 is SQVTM and CDR2 ANQGSEA. The CDR3 spans 11 residues. Trimming took 6 bases from V and 1 from J, leaving 6 bases between them. The CDR3 sequence: CSVRQNTEAFF. Written as DNA, the CDR3 is TGCAGCGTGAGACAGAACACTGAAGCTTTCTTT.

The V call is TRBV12-3 or TRBV12-4, the J call TRBJ2-1, with D possibly TRBD1 on 6 matching bases. The V end was cut by 6 bases, the J end by 4 bases, with 16 bases between. The CDR3 spans 15 residues. The CDR3 region is CASSSATGPYNEQFF. CDR3 bases: TGTGCCAGCAGCTCTGCGACAGGACCATACAATGAGCAGTTCTTC.

The chain links TRBV27 to TRBJ2-1; no clear D. The CDR3 has 14 residues. Germline loops: CDR1 MNHEY, CDR2 SMNVEV (reference sequence). Trimming stripped 4 bases from V and 6 bases from J, with 13 bases between. The CDR3 here is CASSSTSGGNEQFF. CDR3 DNA: TGTGCCAGCAGTTCAACATCTGGCGGCAATGAGCAGTTCTTC.

The chain has TRBV24-1 and TRBJ2-5, with D tentatively TRBD1 (5 bases). There are 18 residues in the CDR3. From germline, CDR1 is KGHDR and CDR2 SFDVKD. Trimming removed 2 bases from V and 1 base from J, with 19 bases in between. The CDR3: CATSDSLGQGISQETQYF. The CDR3 nucleotides read TGTGCCACCAGTGATTCCCTTGGGCAGGGAATCTCCCAAGAGACCCAGTACTTC.

The table lists this clonotype with many counts. The V and J genes are TRBV12-3 or TRBV12-4 and TRBJ1-5; D remains ambiguous. This CDR3 contains 12 residues. V shed 1 base and J shed 5 bases, with 3 bases lying between them. CDR3 sequence reads: CASSLGDQPQHF. CDR3 nucleotides: TGTGCCAGCAGTTTAGGGGATCAGCCCCAGCATTTT.